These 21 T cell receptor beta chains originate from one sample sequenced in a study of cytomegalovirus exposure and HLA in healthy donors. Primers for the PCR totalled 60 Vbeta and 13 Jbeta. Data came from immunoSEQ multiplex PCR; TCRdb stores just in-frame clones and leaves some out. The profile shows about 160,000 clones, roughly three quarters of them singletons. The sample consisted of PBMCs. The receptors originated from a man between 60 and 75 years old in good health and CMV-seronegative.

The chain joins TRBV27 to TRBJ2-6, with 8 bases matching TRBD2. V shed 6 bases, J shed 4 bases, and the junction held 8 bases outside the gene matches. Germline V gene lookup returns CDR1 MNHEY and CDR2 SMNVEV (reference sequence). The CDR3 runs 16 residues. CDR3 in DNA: TGTGCCAGCAGCCCTGGCGGGGGGCGAGGGGCCAACGTCCTGACTTTC. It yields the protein CASSPGGGRGANVLTF.

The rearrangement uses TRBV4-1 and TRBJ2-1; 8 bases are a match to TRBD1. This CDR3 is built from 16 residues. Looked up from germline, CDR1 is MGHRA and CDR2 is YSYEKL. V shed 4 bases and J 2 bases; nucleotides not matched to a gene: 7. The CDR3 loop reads CASSLFGTGTYNEQFF. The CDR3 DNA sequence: TGCGCCAGCAGCCTGTTTGGGACAGGAACCTACAATGAGCAGTTCTTC.

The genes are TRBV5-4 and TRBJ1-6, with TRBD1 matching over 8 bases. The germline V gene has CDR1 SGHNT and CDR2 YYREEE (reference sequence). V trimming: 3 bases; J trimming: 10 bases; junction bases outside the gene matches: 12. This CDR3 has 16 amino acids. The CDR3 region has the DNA TGTGCCAGCAGCTACGGACAGGGTCCGGGAGGCTCACCCCTCCACTTT. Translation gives CASSYGQGPGGSPLHF.

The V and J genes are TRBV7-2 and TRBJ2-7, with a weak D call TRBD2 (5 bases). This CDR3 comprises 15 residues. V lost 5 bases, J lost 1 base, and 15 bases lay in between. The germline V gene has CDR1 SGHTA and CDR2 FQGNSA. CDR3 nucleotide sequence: TGTGCCAGCAGCCTTAACGGGATTATTTCCTACGAGCAGTACTTC. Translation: CASSLNGIISYEQYF. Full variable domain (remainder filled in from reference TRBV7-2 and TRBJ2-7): GAGVSQSPSNKVTEKGKDVELRCDPISGHTALYWYRQSLGQGLEFLIYFQGNSAPDKSGLPSDRFSAERTGGSVSTLTIQRTQQEDSAVYLCASSLNGIISYEQYFGPGTRLTVT.

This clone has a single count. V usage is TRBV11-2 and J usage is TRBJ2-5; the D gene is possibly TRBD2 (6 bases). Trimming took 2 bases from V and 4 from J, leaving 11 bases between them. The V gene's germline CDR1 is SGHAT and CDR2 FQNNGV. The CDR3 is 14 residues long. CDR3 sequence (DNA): TGTGCCAGCAGCTTACTAGGCGGGATAGAGACCCAGTACTTC. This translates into CASSLLGGIETQYF.

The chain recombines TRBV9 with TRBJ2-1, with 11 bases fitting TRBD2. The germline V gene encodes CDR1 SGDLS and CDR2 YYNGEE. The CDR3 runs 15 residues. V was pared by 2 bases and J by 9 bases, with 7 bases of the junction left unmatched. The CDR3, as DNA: TGTGCCAGCAGCGTGTGGGCTAGCGGGAGGAGTGAGCAGTTCTTC. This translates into CASSVWASGRSEQFF.

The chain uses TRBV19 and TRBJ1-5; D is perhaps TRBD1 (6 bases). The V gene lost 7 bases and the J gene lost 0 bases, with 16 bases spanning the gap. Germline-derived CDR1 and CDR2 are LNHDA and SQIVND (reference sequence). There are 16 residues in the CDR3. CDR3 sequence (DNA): TGTGCCAGTATGGGTCAGGGGATGAGTAGCAATCAGCCCCAGCATTTT. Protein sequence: CASMGQGMSSNQPQHF. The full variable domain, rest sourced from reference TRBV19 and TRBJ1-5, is DGGITQSPKYLFRKEGQNVTLSCEQNLNHDAMYWYRQDPGQGLRLIYYSQIVNDFQKGDIAEGYSVSREKKESFPLTVTSAQKNPTAFYLCASMGQGMSSNQPQHFGDGTRLSIL.

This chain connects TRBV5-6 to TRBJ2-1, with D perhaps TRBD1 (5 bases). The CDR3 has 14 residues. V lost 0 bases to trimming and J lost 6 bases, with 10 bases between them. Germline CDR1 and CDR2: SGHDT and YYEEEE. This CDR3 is CASSLGTRTNEQFF. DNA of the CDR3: TGTGCCAGCAGCTTGGGGACACGAACCAATGAGCAGTTCTTC.

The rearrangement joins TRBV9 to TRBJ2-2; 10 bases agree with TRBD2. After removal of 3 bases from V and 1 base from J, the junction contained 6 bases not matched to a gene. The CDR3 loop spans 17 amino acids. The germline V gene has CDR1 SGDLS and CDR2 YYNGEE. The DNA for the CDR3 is TGTGCCAGCAGCGCAGACCTAGCGGGGGAGAACACCGGGGAGCTGTTTTTT. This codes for CASSADLAGENTGELFF.

The CDR3 bases are TGTGCCAGCAGTCCAACTGGCTATGGCTACACCTTC. Translating gives CASSPTGYGYTF. J is TRBJ1-2 and V is TRBV28; D remains unclear. Germline values: CDR1 MDHEN, CDR2 SYDVKM. Trimming took 5 bases from V and 4 from J, leaving 8 bases between them. The CDR3 sequence is 12 residues long.

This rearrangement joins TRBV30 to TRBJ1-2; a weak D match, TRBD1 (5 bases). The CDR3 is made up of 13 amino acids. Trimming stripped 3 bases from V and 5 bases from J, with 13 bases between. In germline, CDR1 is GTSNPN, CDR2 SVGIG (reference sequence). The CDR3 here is CAWRIGVGYGYTF. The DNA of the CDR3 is TGTGCCTGGAGGATAGGGGTGGGATATGGCTACACCTTC.

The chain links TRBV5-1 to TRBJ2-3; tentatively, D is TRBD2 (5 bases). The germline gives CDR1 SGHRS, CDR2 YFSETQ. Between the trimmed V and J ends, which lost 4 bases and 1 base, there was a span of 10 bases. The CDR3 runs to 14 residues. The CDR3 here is CASSLLRGTDTQYF. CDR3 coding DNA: TGCGCCAGCAGCCTTTTGAGGGGCACAGATACGCAGTATTTT.

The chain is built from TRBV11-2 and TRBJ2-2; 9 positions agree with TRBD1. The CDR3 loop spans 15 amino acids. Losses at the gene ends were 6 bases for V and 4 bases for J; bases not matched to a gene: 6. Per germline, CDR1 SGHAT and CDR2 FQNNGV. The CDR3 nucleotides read TGTGCCAGCAGTCTCCGGGACAGGGTCACCGGGGAGCTGTTTTTT. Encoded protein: CASSLRDRVTGELFF.

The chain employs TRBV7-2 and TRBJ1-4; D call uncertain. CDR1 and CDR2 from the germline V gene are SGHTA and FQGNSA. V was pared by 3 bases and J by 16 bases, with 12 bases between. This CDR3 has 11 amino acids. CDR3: CASSLGGSKFF. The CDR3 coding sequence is TGTGCCAGCAGCTTGGGCGGGAGCAAGTTTTTT.

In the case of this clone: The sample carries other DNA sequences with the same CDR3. The CDR3 spells CASSEGLAGWYEQYF. The CDR3 bases are TGCGCCAGCAGTGAAGGGCTAGCGGGATGGTACGAGCAGTACTTC. This chain links TRBV10-1 with TRBJ2-7; 9 bases are shared with TRBD2. The CDR3 loop spans 15 amino acids. V was pared by 3 bases and J by 4 bases, with 7 bases of the junction left unmatched. Germline V gene data show CDR1 as WNHNN and CDR2 as SYGVQD (reference sequence).

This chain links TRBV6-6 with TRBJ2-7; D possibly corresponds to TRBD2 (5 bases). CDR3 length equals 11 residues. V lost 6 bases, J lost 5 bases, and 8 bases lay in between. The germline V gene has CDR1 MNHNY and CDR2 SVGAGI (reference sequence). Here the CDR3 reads CASRKGDEQYF. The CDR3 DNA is TGTGCCAGCAGGAAGGGAGACGAGCAGTACTTC.

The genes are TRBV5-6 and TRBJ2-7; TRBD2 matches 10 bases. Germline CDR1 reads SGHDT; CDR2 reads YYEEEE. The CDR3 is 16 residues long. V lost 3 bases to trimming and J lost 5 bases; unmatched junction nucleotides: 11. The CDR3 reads CASSSPQAGGVDEQYF. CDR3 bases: TGTGCCAGCAGCTCCCCTCAAGCGGGGGGGGTCGACGAGCAGTACTTC.

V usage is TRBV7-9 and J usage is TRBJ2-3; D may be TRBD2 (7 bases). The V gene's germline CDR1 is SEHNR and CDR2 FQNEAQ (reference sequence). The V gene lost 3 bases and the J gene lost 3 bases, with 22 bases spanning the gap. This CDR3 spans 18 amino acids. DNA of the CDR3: TGTGCCAGCAGCTTTAGGGGGGGCTCGGGAGGAAGGACAGATACGCAGTATTTT. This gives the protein CASSFRGGSGGRTDTQYF.

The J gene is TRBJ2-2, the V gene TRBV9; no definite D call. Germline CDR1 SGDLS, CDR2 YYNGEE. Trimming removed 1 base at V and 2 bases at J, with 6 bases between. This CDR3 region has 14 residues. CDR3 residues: CASSVTVNTGELFF. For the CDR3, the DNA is TGTGCCAGCAGCGTAACAGTAAACACCGGGGAGCTGTTTTTT. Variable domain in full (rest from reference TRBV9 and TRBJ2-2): DSGVTQTPKHLITATGQRVTLRCSPRSGDLSVYWYQQSLDQGLQFLIQYYNGEERAKGNILERFSAQQFPDLHSELNLSSLELGDSALYFCASSVTVNTGELFFGEGSRLTVL.

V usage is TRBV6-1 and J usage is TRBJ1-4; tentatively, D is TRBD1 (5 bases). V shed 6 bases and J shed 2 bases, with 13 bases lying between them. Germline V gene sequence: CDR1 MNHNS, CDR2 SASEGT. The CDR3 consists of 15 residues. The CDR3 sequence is CASRNSRGTNEKLFF. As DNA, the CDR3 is TGTGCCAGCAGAAATTCTCGGGGGACTAATGAAAAACTGTTTTTT.

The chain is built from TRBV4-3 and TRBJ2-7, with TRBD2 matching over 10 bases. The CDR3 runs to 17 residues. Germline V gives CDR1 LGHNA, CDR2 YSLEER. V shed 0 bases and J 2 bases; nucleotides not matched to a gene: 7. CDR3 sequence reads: CASSQDRASGSTYEQYF. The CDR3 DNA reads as TGCGCCAGCAGCCAAGATCGGGCTAGCGGGAGTACCTACGAGCAGTACTTC.